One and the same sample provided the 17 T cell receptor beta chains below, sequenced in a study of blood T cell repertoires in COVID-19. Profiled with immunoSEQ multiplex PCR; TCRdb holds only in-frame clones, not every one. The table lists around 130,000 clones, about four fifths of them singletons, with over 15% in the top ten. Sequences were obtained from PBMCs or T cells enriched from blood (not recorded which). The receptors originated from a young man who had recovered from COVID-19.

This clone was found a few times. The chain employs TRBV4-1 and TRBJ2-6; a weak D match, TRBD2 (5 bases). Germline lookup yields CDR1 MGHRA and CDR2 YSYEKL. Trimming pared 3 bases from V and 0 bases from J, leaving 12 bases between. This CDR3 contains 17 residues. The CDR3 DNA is TGCGCCAGCAGCCATCCCCGCCGGGGCTCTGGGGCCAACGTCCTGACTTTC. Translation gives CASSHPRRGSGANVLTF.

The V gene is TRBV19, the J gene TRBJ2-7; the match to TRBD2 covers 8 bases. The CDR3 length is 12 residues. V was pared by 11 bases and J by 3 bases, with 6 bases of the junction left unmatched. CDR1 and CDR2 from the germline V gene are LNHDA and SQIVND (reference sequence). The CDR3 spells CAVSGTSYEQYF. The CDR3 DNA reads TGTGCCGTCTCCGGGACTAGCTACGAGCAGTACTTC.

CDR3 sequence (DNA): TGTGCCAGCAGTGAGGGCAGCTATGGCTACACCTTC. Its protein is CASSEGSYGYTF. The chain joins TRBV2 to TRBJ1-2; D uncertain. CDR3 size: 12 residues. Trimming took off 3 bases at V and 4 bases at J, with 6 bases between the two ends. Per germline, CDR1 SNHLY and CDR2 FYNNEI.

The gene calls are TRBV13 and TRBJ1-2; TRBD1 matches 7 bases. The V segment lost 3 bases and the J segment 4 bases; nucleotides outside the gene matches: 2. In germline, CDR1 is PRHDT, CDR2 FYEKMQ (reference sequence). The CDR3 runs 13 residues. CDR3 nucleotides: TGTGCCAGCAGCTTGACAGGGCGCTATGGCTACACCTTC. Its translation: CASSLTGRYGYTF.

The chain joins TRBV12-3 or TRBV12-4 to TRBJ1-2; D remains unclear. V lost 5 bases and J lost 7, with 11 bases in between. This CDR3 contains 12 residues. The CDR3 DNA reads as TGTGCCAGCAGTCCCGGTTTCGCTGGCTACACCTTC. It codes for CASSPGFAGYTF.

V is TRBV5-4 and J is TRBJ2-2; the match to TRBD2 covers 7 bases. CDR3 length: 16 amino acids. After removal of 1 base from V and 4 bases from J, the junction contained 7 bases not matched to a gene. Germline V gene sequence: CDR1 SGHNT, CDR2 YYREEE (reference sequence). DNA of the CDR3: TGTGCCAGCAGCTTGATGGGGGGGACGGGCACCGGGGAGCTGTTTTTT. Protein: CASSLMGGTGTGELFF. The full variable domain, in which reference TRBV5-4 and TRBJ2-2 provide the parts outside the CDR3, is ETGVTQSPTHLIKTRGQQVTLRCSSQSGHNTVSWYQQALGQGPQFIFQYYREEENGRGNFPPRFSGLQFPNYSSELNVNALELDDSALYLCASSLMGGTGTGELFFGEGSRLTVL.

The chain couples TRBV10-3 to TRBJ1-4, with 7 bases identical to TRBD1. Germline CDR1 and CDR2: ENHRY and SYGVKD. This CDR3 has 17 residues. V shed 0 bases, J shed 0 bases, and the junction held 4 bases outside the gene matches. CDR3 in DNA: TGTGCCATCAGTGAGTCGGACAGGCCAGCAACTAATGAAAAACTGTTTTTT. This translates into CAISESDRPATNEKLFF.

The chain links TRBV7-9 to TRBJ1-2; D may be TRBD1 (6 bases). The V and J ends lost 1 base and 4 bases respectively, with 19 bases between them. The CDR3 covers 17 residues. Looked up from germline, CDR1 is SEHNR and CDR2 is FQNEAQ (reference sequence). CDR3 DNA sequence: TGTGCCAGCAGCTTAGGGGGGCGGGCAGCTGGGACCTATGGCTACACCTTC. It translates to CASSLGGRAAGTYGYTF.

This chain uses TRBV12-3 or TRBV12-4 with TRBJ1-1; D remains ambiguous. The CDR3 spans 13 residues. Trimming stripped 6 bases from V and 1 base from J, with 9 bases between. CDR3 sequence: CASRTTGNTEAFF. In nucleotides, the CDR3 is TGTGCCAGCAGAACGACTGGGAACACTGAAGCTTTCTTT.

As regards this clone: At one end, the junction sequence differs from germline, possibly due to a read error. CDR3 loop: CSVEGQLF. CDR3 bases: TGCAGCGTCGAGGGACAGCTCTTC. The chain employs TRBV29-1 and TRBJ1-2; TRBD1 agrees at 7 bases. This CDR3 is 8 amino acids long. Germline CDR1 reads SQVTM; CDR2 reads ANQGSEA.

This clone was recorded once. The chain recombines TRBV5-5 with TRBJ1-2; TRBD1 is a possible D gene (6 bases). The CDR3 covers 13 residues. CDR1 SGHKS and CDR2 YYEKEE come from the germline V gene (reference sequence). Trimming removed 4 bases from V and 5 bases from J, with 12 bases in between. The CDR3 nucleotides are TGTGCCAGCAGCCTCCAGGGACATTATGGCTACACCTTC. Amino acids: CASSLQGHYGYTF.

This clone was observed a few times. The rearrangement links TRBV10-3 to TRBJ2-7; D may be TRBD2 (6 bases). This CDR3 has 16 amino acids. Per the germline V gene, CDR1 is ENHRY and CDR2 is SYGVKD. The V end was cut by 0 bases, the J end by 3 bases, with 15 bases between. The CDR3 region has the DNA TGTGCCATCAGTGAGTCGTGGAGGGAGGACCGCTACGAGCAGTACTTC. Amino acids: CAISESWREDRYEQYF.

CDR3: CAWSDEEAGDFEQFF. The CDR3 DNA is TGTGCCTGGAGTGACGAGGAAGCGGGAGATTTTGAGCAGTTCTTC. The V call is TRBV30, the J call TRBJ2-1, with 8 bases identical to TRBD2. Germline CDR1 is GTSNPN and CDR2 is SVGIG (reference sequence). The CDR3 totals 15 residues. V was clipped by 1 base and J by 9 bases; unmatched bases: 11.

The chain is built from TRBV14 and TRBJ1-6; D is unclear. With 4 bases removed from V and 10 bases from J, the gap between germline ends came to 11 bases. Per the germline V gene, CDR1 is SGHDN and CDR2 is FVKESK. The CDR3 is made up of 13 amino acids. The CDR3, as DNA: TGTGCCAGCAGCCTGGGAGGAAGGTCACCCCTCCACTTT. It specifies CASSLGGRSPLHF. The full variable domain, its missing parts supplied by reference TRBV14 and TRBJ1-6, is EAGVTQFPSHSVIEKGQTVTLRCDPISGHDNLYWYRRVMGKEIKFLLHFVKESKQDESGMPNNRFLAERTGGTYSTLKVQPAELEDSGVYFCASSLGGRSPLHFGNGTRLTVT.

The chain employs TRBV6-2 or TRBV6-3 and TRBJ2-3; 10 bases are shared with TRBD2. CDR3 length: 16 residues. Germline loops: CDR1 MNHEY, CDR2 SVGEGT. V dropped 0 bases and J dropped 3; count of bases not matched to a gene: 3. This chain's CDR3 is CASSYSSSGSTDTQYF. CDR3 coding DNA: TGTGCCAGCAGTTACTCTTCTAGCGGGAGTACAGATACGCAGTATTTT.

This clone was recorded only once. The CDR3 coding sequence is TGTGCCAGCAGTGAAAGAGGGGGCGGTCAGCCCCAGCATTTT. The encoded protein is CASSERGGGQPQHF. The V call is TRBV6-1, the J call TRBJ1-5, with 7 bases identical to TRBD1. The V and J ends lost 2 bases and 6 bases, in that order; junction bases with no gene match: 4. Germline CDR1 reads MNHNS; CDR2 reads SASEGT. CDR3 length: 14 residues.

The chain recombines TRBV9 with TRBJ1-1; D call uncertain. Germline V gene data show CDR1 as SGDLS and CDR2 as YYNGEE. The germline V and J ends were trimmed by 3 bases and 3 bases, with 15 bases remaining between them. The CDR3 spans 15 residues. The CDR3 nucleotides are TGTGCCAGCAGCGCTTCTGGGTCGGGGTACACTGAAGCTTTCTTT. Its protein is CASSASGSGYTEAFF.